These T cell receptor beta chains were read from a single sample in a study of blood T cell repertoires in COVID-19. Using immunoSEQ multiplex PCR, the repertoire was profiled, and TCRdb retains in-frame clones only, with some absent. The sample has fewer than 250,000 clones, around nine tenths seen once; the top ten hold 5% to 8%. Sequencing input: peripheral blood. These receptors were taken from a woman in her thirties or forties who had recovered from COVID-19. The CDR3 runs from the conserved cysteine through the conserved F or W. D genes are given only for firm matches. For some rows the clone size is stated as once, few or many, or as a class when expanded; others skip it.

cdr3_nt: TGTGCCAGCAGCCAGGCCTCGGGACAGAAGTACTATGGCTACACCTTC; cdr3_aa: CASSQASGQKYYGYTF; clone_size: .; j_call: TRBJ1-2; v_call: TRBV4-2; d_call: TRBD1
cdr3_nt: TGCGCCAGCAGCCAAGAATACAAACAGCATAATTCACCCCTCCACTTT; cdr3_aa: CASSQEYKQHNSPLHF; clone_size: once; j_call: TRBJ1-6; v_call: TRBV4-3; d_call: .
cdr3_nt: TGTGCCAGCAGTTATTGGACAGGGGAAAAACTGTTTTTT; cdr3_aa: CASSYWTGEKLFF; clone_size: .; j_call: TRBJ1-4; v_call: TRBV6-5; d_call: TRBD1
cdr3_nt: TGTGCCAGCTCACCATTACAGGATAGCTACGAGCAGTACTTC; cdr3_aa: CASSPLQDSYEQYF; clone_size: .; j_call: TRBJ2-7; v_call: TRBV18; d_call: .
cdr3_nt: TGTGCCACCAGTGCCAAGGGAGCAGGCGGCACAGATACGCAGTATTTT; cdr3_aa: CATSAKGAGGTDTQYF; clone_size: once; j_call: TRBJ2-3; v_call: TRBV24-1; d_call: .
cdr3_nt: TGTGCCAGCAGTGAAAGCGGATCTAGCACAGATACGCAGTATTTT; cdr3_aa: CASSESGSSTDTQYF; clone_size: .; j_call: TRBJ2-3; v_call: TRBV2; d_call: .
cdr3_nt: TGTGCCAGCAGCCCCGGGGGACAGGGGAACGCTGAAGCTTTCTTT; cdr3_aa: CASSPGGQGNAEAFF; clone_size: .; j_call: TRBJ1-1; v_call: TRBV5-4; d_call: TRBD1
cdr3_nt: TGTGCCAGCAGCCAGCTCCCTGGACAGGGGCTAGCCTACGAGCAGTACTTC; cdr3_aa: CASSQLPGQGLAYEQYF; clone_size: .; j_call: TRBJ2-7; v_call: TRBV11-2; d_call: TRBD1
cdr3_nt: TGTGCCATCCGGGCAGGGGGAGGGACCCAGTACTTC; cdr3_aa: CAIRAGGGTQYF; clone_size: .; j_call: TRBJ2-5; v_call: TRBV28; d_call: .
cdr3_nt: TGTGCCTGGAGTGGACTAGCCCCTATGGATGAGCAGTTCTTC; cdr3_aa: CAWSGLAPMDEQFF; clone_size: .; j_call: TRBJ2-1; v_call: TRBV30; d_call: TRBD2
cdr3_nt: TGTGCCAGCAGCGTAGTTACTAGCAGTCATGAGCAGTTCTTC; cdr3_aa: CASSVVTSSHEQFF; clone_size: .; j_call: TRBJ2-1; v_call: TRBV9; d_call: .
cdr3_nt: TGCAGCGTTGAGAAGGGGGGGTATGGCTACACCTTC; cdr3_aa: CSVEKGGYGYTF; clone_size: .; j_call: TRBJ1-2; v_call: TRBV29-1; d_call: .
cdr3_nt: TGTGCCAGCAGTCGGAGTAGGGACTCCAATGAAAAACTGTTTTTT; cdr3_aa: CASSRSRDSNEKLFF; clone_size: .; j_call: TRBJ1-4; v_call: TRBV5-4; d_call: .
cdr3_nt: TGTGCCAGCAGAGACGGCGGCCAGCCCCAGCATTTT; cdr3_aa: CASRDGGQPQHF; clone_size: once; j_call: TRBJ1-5; v_call: TRBV6-5; d_call: .
cdr3_nt: TGTGCCAGCAGCTCGTCTGCGGCCGAAAGCAATCAGCCCCAGCATTTT; cdr3_aa: CASSSSAAESNQPQHF; clone_size: .; j_call: TRBJ1-5; v_call: TRBV7-2; d_call: .
cdr3_nt: TGTGCCAGCAGCTTAGACACCGTCTATGGCTACACCTTC; cdr3_aa: CASSLDTVYGYTF; clone_size: .; j_call: TRBJ1-2; v_call: TRBV13; d_call: .
cdr3_nt: TGTGCCAGCAGCCCGAGGGCCGCCTTTTACACCTTC; cdr3_aa: CASSPRAAFYTF; clone_size: .; j_call: TRBJ1-2; v_call: TRBV5-6; d_call: .
cdr3_nt: TGTGCCAGCTCACCCCCGGTAGCAAACACTGAAGCTTTCTTT; cdr3_aa: CASSPPVANTEAFF; clone_size: .; j_call: TRBJ1-1; v_call: TRBV18; d_call: .
cdr3_nt: TGTGCCAGCAGCCCTACCCCGACAGGGTCCACTGAAGCTTTCTTT; cdr3_aa: CASSPTPTGSTEAFF; clone_size: .; j_call: TRBJ1-1; v_call: TRBV3-1/TRBV3-2; d_call: TRBD1
cdr3_nt: TGTGCCAGCAGCTTGCGGTTCGAGACTAGCCCAAACGAGCAGTACTTC; cdr3_aa: CASSLRFETSPNEQYF; clone_size: .; j_call: TRBJ2-7; v_call: TRBV5-5; d_call: TRBD2
cdr3_nt: TGTGCCTGGAGTTGGACTAGCGGGTACCAAGAGACCCAGTACTTC; cdr3_aa: CAWSWTSGYQETQYF; clone_size: .; j_call: TRBJ2-5; v_call: TRBV30; d_call: TRBD2
cdr3_nt: TGTGCCAGCAGTTTAGTACGGGAGCCCCAGCATTTT; cdr3_aa: CASSLVREPQHF; clone_size: .; j_call: TRBJ1-5; v_call: TRBV28; d_call: .
cdr3_nt: TGTGCCAGTAGTATAACTGAACTAGCGGGAGACACCGGGGAGCTGTTTTTT; cdr3_aa: CASSITELAGDTGELFF; clone_size: .; j_call: TRBJ2-2; v_call: TRBV19; d_call: TRBD2
cdr3_nt: TGTGCCAGCAGTTTAGGTAGACTAGCGGGAAGGGAGTACTTC; cdr3_aa: CASSLGRLAGREYF; clone_size: .; j_call: TRBJ2-7; v_call: TRBV27; d_call: TRBD2
cdr3_nt: TGCAGTGCTAGTCATACAGGGGGCACTGAAGCTTTCTTT; cdr3_aa: CSASHTGGTEAFF; clone_size: .; j_call: TRBJ1-1; v_call: TRBV20-1; d_call: TRBD1
cdr3_nt: TGTGCCAGCAGCTTGCCCACGAGCGGGAGCTCCTACGAGCAGTACTTC; cdr3_aa: CASSLPTSGSSYEQYF; clone_size: .; j_call: TRBJ2-7; v_call: TRBV5-4; d_call: TRBD2
cdr3_nt: TGTGCCAGTAATGCGCCAGGATATGGTCAGCCCCAGCATTTT; cdr3_aa: CASNAPGYGQPQHF; clone_size: .; j_call: TRBJ1-5; v_call: TRBV19; d_call: .
cdr3_nt: TGTGCCAGCAGCTTCAAAAAGGGGACTAGCGTCCCTCTCCGATCTGGTGAGCAGTTCTTC; cdr3_aa: CASSFKKGTSVPLRSGEQFF; clone_size: .; j_call: TRBJ2-1; v_call: TRBV6-2/TRBV6-3; d_call: TRBD2
cdr3_nt: TGTGCCAGCAGCCCAGGGACAGAGTCGAACACTGAAGCTTTCTTT; cdr3_aa: CASSPGTESNTEAFF; clone_size: .; j_call: TRBJ1-1; v_call: TRBV5-4; d_call: TRBD1
cdr3_nt: TGCAGTGTTAGCTACCCGGGAGAGCAGTACTTC; cdr3_aa: CSVSYPGEQYF; clone_size: .; j_call: TRBJ2-7; v_call: TRBV20-1; d_call: .
cdr3_nt: TGTGCCAGCAGCCAAGATGGGACAGGGGTAGAAGGAAACACCATATATTTT; cdr3_aa: CASSQDGTGVEGNTIYF; clone_size: .; j_call: TRBJ1-3; v_call: TRBV3-1/TRBV3-2; d_call: TRBD1
cdr3_nt: TGTGCCAGCAGGCGTTCTCAGGGGGCGGACGAGCAGTACTTC; cdr3_aa: CASRRSQGADEQYF; clone_size: .; j_call: TRBJ2-7; v_call: TRBV6-5; d_call: TRBD1
cdr3_nt: TGTGCCAGCAGTTCTAGGGGGGGGAACACTGAAGCTTTCTTT; cdr3_aa: CASSSRGGNTEAFF; clone_size: .; j_call: TRBJ1-1; v_call: TRBV6-5; d_call: .
cdr3_nt: TGTGCTAGCGGGAGCCTCGCGAACACCGGGGAGCTGTTTTTT; cdr3_aa: CASGSLANTGELFF; clone_size: few; j_call: TRBJ2-2; v_call: TRBV6-5; d_call: TRBD2
cdr3_nt: TGTGCCAGCAGCCAAGAATGGCGGGGGGCCCACAATGAGCAGTTCTTC; cdr3_aa: CASSQEWRGAHNEQFF; clone_size: few; j_call: TRBJ2-1; v_call: TRBV3-1/TRBV3-2; d_call: TRBD2
cdr3_nt: TGTGCCAGCAGTGTTGACAGGGGGCGGACTGAAGCTTTCTTT; cdr3_aa: CASSVDRGRTEAFF; clone_size: .; j_call: TRBJ1-1; v_call: TRBV27; d_call: TRBD1
cdr3_nt: TGTGCCAGTACCCCCCCCGGGCTGCGGGAGCAGCAGTACTTC; cdr3_aa: CASTPPGLREQQYF; clone_size: .; j_call: TRBJ2-7; v_call: TRBV19; d_call: TRBD2
cdr3_nt: TGTGCCAGCAGAGGGACAGGGGGGAGCACAGATACGCAGTATTTT; cdr3_aa: CASRGTGGSTDTQYF; clone_size: .; j_call: TRBJ2-3; v_call: TRBV28; d_call: TRBD1
cdr3_nt: TGTGCCAGTAGTATCGGTACGGGAGTCTCTGGAAACACCATATATTTT; cdr3_aa: CASSIGTGVSGNTIYF; clone_size: .; j_call: TRBJ1-3; v_call: TRBV19; d_call: .
cdr3_nt: TGTGCCAGCAGTTTTCGGGTCGGCTATGGCTACACCTTC; cdr3_aa: CASSFRVGYGYTF; clone_size: many; j_call: TRBJ1-2; v_call: TRBV12-3/TRBV12-4; d_call: .
cdr3_nt: TGTGCCAGCAGCCCGTCCCAGACTAGCGGGACCCCGAGGGAGCAGTACTTC; cdr3_aa: CASSPSQTSGTPREQYF; clone_size: few; j_call: TRBJ2-7; v_call: TRBV6-2/TRBV6-3; d_call: TRBD2
cdr3_nt: TGTGCCAGCAGAGACTACGTCTCCCCCGGGGAGCTGTTTTTT; cdr3_aa: CASRDYVSPGELFF; clone_size: .; j_call: TRBJ2-2; v_call: TRBV3-1/TRBV3-2; d_call: .
cdr3_nt: TGTGCCAGTTCTCGAGCTAGCGGGAGTATGTCTGAGCAGTTCTTC; cdr3_aa: CASSRASGSMSEQFF; clone_size: .; j_call: TRBJ2-1; v_call: TRBV25-1; d_call: TRBD2
cdr3_nt: TGTGCCAGCCATGAAACGGGGGAGGGCCTATACAATGAGCAGTTCTTC; cdr3_aa: CASHETGEGLYNEQFF; clone_size: .; j_call: TRBJ2-1; v_call: TRBV2; d_call: TRBD2
cdr3_nt: TGTGCCAGCAGCCCTACCCCGGGGAGGGGTCCAACCTACGAGCAGTACTTC; cdr3_aa: CASSPTPGRGPTYEQYF; clone_size: .; j_call: TRBJ2-7; v_call: TRBV3-1/TRBV3-2; d_call: TRBD2